In its sample, the clone carrying this T cell receptor beta chain was seen once. The antigen is unknown. The sample comes from a study of Tregs in tolerant kidney transplant recipients. The nonmyeloablative bone marrow transplants came from related graft donors, with transient mixed chimerism. Unstimulated Tregs (CD4+CD25+CD127-) and CD4+CD25- non-Tregs were sorted from PBMCs. Points from the study as a whole: Biological reproducibility was not directly addressed, but technical replication error appeared minimal. Validation in larger populations is needed because few patients were studied. Antigen-driven expansion was suggested because donor-specific Tregs expanded more than all Tregs in tolerant patients.

Here immunoSEQ multiplex PCR was the method, and the copy in TCRdb shows in-frame clones only, minus some. This repertoire shows 81,000 or so clones, more than 85% found once; its top ten account for roughly 1.4%. V lost 5 bases, J lost 5 bases, and 8 bases stayed unmatched. Germline lookup yields CDR1 MNHEY and CDR2 SVGAGI. This CDR3 is 15 amino acids long. The V call is TRBV6-5, the J call TRBJ1-5; TRBD1 matches 8 bases. The material was CD4+ T cells from blood (PBMCs), obtained 24 months after the transplant. This clonotype was obtained from a human patient who received a combined kidney and bone marrow transplant. These T cells may partly come from the graft donor. The CDR3 bases are TGTGCCAGCAGTCCCCGAGGACAGGGCCATCAGCCCCAGCATTTT. This codes for CASSPRGQGHQPQHF.